The rows below give T cell receptor beta chains drawn from one sample of a study of memory CD4+ T cells and cytomegalovirus serostatus. The repertoire was sequenced with immunoSEQ multiplex PCR; TCRdb's copy has only in-frame clones and lacks some. The sample contains about 48,000 clones, approximately 78% of which appear only once. Sequences were obtained from memory CD4+ T cells from blood. The receptors shown here come from an adult in good health and CMV-seronegative. The CDR3 runs from the conserved cysteine through the conserved F or W. D genes are given only for firm matches. The size entry is marked missing in some rows and otherwise reads once, few, many or a size class.

V	J	size	D	DNA	CDR3
TRBV18	TRBJ2-7	.	TRBD2	TGTGCCAGCTCGTCCGGGACTAGCGGCTACGAGCAGTACTTC	CASSSGTSGYEQYF
TRBV7-2	TRBJ1-4	.	TRBD1	TGTGCCAGCAGCTTAGTTTCCCCTGGACAGGGCGTGGGTGAAAAACTGTTTTTT	CASSLVSPGQGVGEKLFF
TRBV30	TRBJ2-2	.	.	TGTGCCTGGAGATATCCGGGAGAGACCGGGGAGCTGTTTTTT	CAWRYPGETGELFF
TRBV12-5	TRBJ2-1	.	.	TGTGCTAGTGGTTTGGTACGAACGGGAAGATCCAATGAGCAGTTCTTC	CASGLVRTGRSNEQFF
TRBV6-1	TRBJ2-2	.	.	TGTGCCAGCAGTGATTCCGGATCGGCGAACACCGGGGAGCTGTTTTTT	CASSDSGSANTGELFF
TRBV28	TRBJ2-7	.	TRBD2	TGTGCCAGCAGTTCATCAGGGACTAGACCATACGAGCAGTACTTC	CASSSSGTRPYEQYF
TRBV29-1	TRBJ2-5	few	TRBD1	TGCAGCGTTGTTAGACTCAGGGGGGAGACCCAGTACTTC	CSVVRLRGETQYF
TRBV5-6	TRBJ1-5	.	TRBD1	TGTGCCAGCAGCGGGTCGGGACAGGCACCCAATCAGCCCCAGCATTTT	CASSGSGQAPNQPQHF
TRBV20-1	TRBJ1-1	.	.	TGCAGTGCTAGGAGGAACACTGAAGCTTTCTTT	CSARRNTEAFF
TRBV9	TRBJ2-2	.	.	TGTGCCAGTAGATTAGACACCAACACCGGGGAGCTGTTTTTT	CASRLDTNTGELFF
TRBV9	TRBJ1-2	.	.	TGTGCCAGCAGCGTAGCCGAAGACTATGGCTACACCTTC	CASSVAEDYGYTF